This TCR beta chain comes out of a study of OX40 agonist ivuxolimab in advanced cancers. The CDR3 length is 17 residues. V lost 0 bases, J lost 5 bases, and 10 bases stayed unmatched. Germline CDR1 and CDR2: LGHNA and YNFKEQ. The sampling schedule covered blood at baseline, cycle 4 day 1, and cycle 7 day 1. Only in-frame clones appear in the TCRdb table, and some are missing; sequencing was by immunoSEQ multiplex PCR. Among 15,000 to 20,000 clones listed, approximately 83% were seen once. The sample was CD4+ or CD8+ T cells sorted from blood, taken in a trial of the OX40 agonist ivuxolimab. The chain recombines TRBV4-2 with TRBJ2-7; 10 positions match TRBD2. This receptor was taken from an adult with an advanced solid tumor such as melanoma, head and neck, liver or kidney cancer. The CDR3 here is CASSQDPASGSFDEQYF. CDR3 sequence (DNA): TGTGCCAGCAGCCAAGATCCGGCTAGCGGGAGTTTCGACGAGCAGTACTTC.